The present TCR beta chain was sequenced within a study of shared clonotypes between healthy human individuals. Trimming took off 8 bases at V and 0 bases at J, with 25 bases between the two ends. Germline loops: CDR1 WNHNN, CDR2 SYGVQD (reference sequence). This CDR3 has 18 residues. A roughly 200 ng quantity of DNA, tens of thousands of T cell genomes, went into the sorted-subset replicate PCRs. As handled by the study authors: Filtering differed because ImmunoSEQ produced junction-only sequences that carried no quality scores. Some clones are missing from TCRdb's copy, which holds only in-frame ones; the method was immunoSEQ multiplex PCR. V, J and clone size are taken as reported in that table, and D and trimming were inferred from the DNA itself. The sample yields 2.5 million or so clones, over 85% seen once. Study-wide findings and caveats: Among the subsets, naive ones generally showed larger estimated richness than memory ones. Clonotypes shared by all four donors outscored non-shared clonotypes in generation probability.

This clone occurred once. Antigen specificity is unknown. The sample taken for sequencing was naive CD4+ T cells sorted from blood. Subset: CD45RA+ positively selected. This clonotype was obtained from a man between 18 and 35 years old in good health. V usage is TRBV10-1 and J usage is TRBJ1-2; D might be TRBD1 (6 bases). DNA for the CDR3: TGCGCCAGCGGGGGGGCTGGTCAAACGATAACTTCTAACTATGGCTACACCTTC. Its protein product is CASGGAGQTITSNYGYTF.